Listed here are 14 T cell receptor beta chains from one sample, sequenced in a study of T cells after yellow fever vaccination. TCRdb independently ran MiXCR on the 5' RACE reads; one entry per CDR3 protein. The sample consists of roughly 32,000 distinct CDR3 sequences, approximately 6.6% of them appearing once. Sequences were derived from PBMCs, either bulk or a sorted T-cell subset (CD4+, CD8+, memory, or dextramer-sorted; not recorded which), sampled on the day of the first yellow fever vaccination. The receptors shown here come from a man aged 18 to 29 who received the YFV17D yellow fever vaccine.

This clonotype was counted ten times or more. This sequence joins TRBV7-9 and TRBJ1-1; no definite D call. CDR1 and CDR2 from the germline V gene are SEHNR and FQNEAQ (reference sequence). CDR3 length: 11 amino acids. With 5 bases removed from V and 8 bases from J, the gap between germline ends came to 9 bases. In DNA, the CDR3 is TGTGCCAGCAGCCCCCAAGAGGAAGCTTTCTTT. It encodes CASSPQEEAFF.

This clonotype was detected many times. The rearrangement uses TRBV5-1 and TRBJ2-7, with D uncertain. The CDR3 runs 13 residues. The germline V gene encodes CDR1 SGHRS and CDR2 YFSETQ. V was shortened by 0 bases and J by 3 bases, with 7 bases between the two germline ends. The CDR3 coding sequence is TGCGCCAGCAGCTTGGCTCCAGGCTACGAGCAGTACGTC. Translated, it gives CASSLAPGYEQYV.

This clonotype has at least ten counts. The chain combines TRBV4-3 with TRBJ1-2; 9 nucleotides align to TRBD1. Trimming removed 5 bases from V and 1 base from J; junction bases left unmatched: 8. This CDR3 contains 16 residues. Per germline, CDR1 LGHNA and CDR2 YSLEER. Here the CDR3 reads CASSYDGTGFNYGYTF. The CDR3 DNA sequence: TGCGCCAGCAGCTATGACGGGACAGGGTTTAACTATGGCTACACCTTC.

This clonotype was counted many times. DNA of the CDR3: TGCGCCAGCAGCTTACGACAGGGCAGGGGGTATCAGCCCCAGCATTTT. Encoded protein: CASSLRQGRGYQPQHF. The chain links TRBV4-1 to TRBJ1-5, with 7 bases aligning to TRBD1. This CDR3 has 16 residues. The trim removed 5 bases at V and 5 bases at J, leaving 12 bases unmatched. Germline lookup yields CDR1 MGHRA and CDR2 YSYEKL.

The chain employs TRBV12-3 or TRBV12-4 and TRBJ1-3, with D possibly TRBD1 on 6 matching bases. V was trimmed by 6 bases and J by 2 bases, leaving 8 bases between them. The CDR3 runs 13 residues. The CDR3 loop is CASRGAPGNTIYF. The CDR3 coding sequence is TGTGCCAGCAGGGGGGCGCCTGGAAACACCATATATTTT.

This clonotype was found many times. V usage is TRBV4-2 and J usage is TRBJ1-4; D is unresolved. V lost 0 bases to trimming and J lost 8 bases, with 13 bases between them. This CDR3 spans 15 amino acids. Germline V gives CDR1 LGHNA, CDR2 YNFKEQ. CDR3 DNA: TGTGCCAGCAGCCAAGATCCGACCTCTCTCGAAAAACTGTTTTTT. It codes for CASSQDPTSLEKLFF.

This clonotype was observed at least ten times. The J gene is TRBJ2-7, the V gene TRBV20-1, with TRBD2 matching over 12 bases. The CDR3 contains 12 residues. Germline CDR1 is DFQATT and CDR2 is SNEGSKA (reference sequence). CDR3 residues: CSPSGGDREQYF. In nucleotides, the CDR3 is TGCAGCCCTAGCGGGGGGGATCGAGAGCAGTACTTC.

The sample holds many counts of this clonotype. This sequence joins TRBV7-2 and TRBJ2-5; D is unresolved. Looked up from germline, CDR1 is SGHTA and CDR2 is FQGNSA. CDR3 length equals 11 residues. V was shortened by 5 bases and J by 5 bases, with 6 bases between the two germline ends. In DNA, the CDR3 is TGTGCCAGCAGCGTATTTGAGACCCAGTACTTC. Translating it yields CASSVFETQYF. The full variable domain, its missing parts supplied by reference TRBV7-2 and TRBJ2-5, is GAGVSQSPSNKVTEKGKDVELRCDPISGHTALYWYRQSLGQGLEFLIYFQGNSAPDKSGLPSDRFSAERTGGSVSTLTIQRTQQEDSAVYLCASSVFETQYFGPGTRLLVL.

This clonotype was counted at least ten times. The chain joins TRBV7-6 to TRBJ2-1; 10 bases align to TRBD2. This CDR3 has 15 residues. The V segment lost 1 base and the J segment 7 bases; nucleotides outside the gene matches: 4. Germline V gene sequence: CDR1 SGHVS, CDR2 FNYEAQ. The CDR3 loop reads CASSLGPSGGNEQFF. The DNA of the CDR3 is TGTGCCAGCAGCTTAGGTCCTAGCGGGGGTAATGAGCAGTTCTTC.

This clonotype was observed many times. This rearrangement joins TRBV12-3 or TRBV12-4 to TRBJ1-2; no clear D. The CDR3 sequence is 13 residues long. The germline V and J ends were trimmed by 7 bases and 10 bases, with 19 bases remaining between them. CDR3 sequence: CASTFFGSSPYTF. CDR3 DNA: TGTGCCAGCACCTTTTTCGGGAGCTCACCCTACACCTTC.

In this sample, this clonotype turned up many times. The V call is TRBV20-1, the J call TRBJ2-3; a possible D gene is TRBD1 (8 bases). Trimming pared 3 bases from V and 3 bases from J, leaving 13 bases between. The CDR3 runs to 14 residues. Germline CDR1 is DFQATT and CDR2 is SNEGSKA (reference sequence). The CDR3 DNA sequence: TGCAGTGCTAGGTACAGGGGGGGTACAGATACGCAGTATTTT. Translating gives CSARYRGGTDTQYF.

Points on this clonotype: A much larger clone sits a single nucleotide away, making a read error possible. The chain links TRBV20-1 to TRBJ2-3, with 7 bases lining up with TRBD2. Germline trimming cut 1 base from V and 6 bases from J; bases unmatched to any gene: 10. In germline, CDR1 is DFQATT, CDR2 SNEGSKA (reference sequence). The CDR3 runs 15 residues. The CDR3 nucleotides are TGCAGTGCTAGAGGTCCAGAGCGGGGTAGCGATACGCAGTATTTT. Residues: CSARGPERGSDTQYF.

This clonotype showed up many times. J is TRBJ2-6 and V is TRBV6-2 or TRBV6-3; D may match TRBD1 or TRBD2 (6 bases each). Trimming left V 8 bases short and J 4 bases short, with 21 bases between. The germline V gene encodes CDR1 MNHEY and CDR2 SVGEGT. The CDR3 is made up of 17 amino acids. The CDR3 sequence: CASSRMPGARGANVLTF. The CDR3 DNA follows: TGTGCCAGCTCCAGAATGCCGGGGGCGAGAGGGGCCAACGTCCTGACTTTC.

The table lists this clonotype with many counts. DNA for the CDR3: TGCAGCGTGGGTGCCGGAGGACAGGGGGGACAGCCCCAGCATTTT. Protein product: CSVGAGGQGGQPQHF. This sequence joins TRBV29-1 and TRBJ1-5; 10 bases fit TRBD1. The CDR3 consists of 15 residues. Germline lookup yields CDR1 SQVTM and CDR2 ANQGSEA. V trimming: 6 bases; J trimming: 7 bases; junction bases outside the gene matches: 12.